The source of this T cell receptor (beta chain) is a study of regulatory T cells in long-lasting Graves disease (dated by TCRdb to the early 2020s). Regarding the study in general: Persistent Graves' disease was defined as antithyroid drug treatment for over 5 years with persistently positive TSH receptor autoantibodies. A total of roughly 33 samples underwent TCR sequencing: around 13 from persistent and roughly 20 from newly diagnosed Graves' disease patients. The study was conducted in China and was registered as a clinical trial. In the clinical cohort, patients with persistent Graves' disease had used antithyroid drugs for an average of about 9.3 years. This study used TCR sequencing and RNA sequencing of peripheral blood to compare persistent Graves' disease patients against newly diagnosed Graves' disease patients. Overall study outcomes, separate from this receptor: More public clonotypes were shared among persistent patients (about 2,800) than among newly diagnosed patients (roughly 1,000). Compared with newly diagnosed patients, patients with persistent Graves' disease had lower TCR Shannon entropy and fewer highly expanded clones, which suggests clonal expansion. The authors noted that the small sample size was a limitation that may lower accuracy. Sequencing and analysis were limited to the TCR beta chain. Only peripheral blood was studied, because thyroid tissue, the primary lesion, was inaccessible. TRBV28, TRBJ1-2 and TRBJ2-5 were preferentially used in persistent disease, while TRBV20-1 and TRBJ2-1 were favored in newly diagnosed disease.

Inclusive of the bounding cysteine and phenylalanine, the CDR3 is 18 residues long. Here the CDR3 DNA is all that survives: 54 bases in frame from base 1. Trimming accounts for 5 bases at V and 7 bases at J, while the number of junction bases matched to no gene is 18. CDR1 SGHAT and CDR2 FQDESV were looked up in the germline V gene (reference sequence). The library came from multiplex PCR. The listed sequencing device is Illumina HiSeq 4000. To build TCR beta libraries, CDR3 regions were amplified by Arm-PCR using iRepertoire HTBI primers. PCR products were gel purified before sequencing. Concerning the study's data processing: Across samples, roughly 60 TRBV and roughly 15 TRBJ segments were identified and used for gene usage analysis of CDR3 amino acid clonotypes. COPE and FqMerger were used to merge filtered high-quality paired reads into contigs. Contigs were aligned with BLAST to IMGT TRBV, TRBD and TRBJ reference genes, and CDR3 was defined per IMGT. Any clonotype with a frequency above 0.1% was classified as a highly expanded clone. Shannon entropy was used to measure repertoire diversity, and the Gini coefficient was used to measure V-J evenness. A clonotype found in more than one individual was treated as public. The raw public reads went through TCRdb reprocessing: fastp at Q25, MiXCR clone calling, in-frame beta chains kept. Merged by CDR3 protein, the rows form single entries marked with the most common genes and DNA. TCRdb, not the original authors, processed these V and J calls. In this sample the table shows about 420,000 distinct CDR3 sequences, 20% to 25% of which occur a single time. The ten biggest clones cover about 27% of the sample.

This clonotype was recorded many times. Its binding antigen is unknown. Base qualities are missing; no much larger clone stands one base away. The intended sense of this specimen's time point label: persistent/refractory GD, antithyroid drugs over 5 years with positive TRAb. For both TCR sequencing and RNA sequencing, RNA was extracted from PBMCs in TRIzol. Graves' disease was diagnosed according to American Thyroid Association guidelines. Recruitment of patients was carried out at an endocrinology department in Xi'an, China. From each patient, approximately 10 milliliters of peripheral blood was collected into an EDTA anticoagulant tube. Ficoll Paque Plus density gradient separation was used to isolate PBMCs, and no further T cell sorting was done. An Agilent 2100 Bioanalyzer and agarose gel were used to assess RNA quality, and a NanoDrop 2000 was used to measure RNA concentration.

Sequences were derived from peripheral blood mononuclear cells (PBMCs), sampled when the disease was refractory, from a patient treated with antithyroid drugs. This clonotype originated in a female donor with Graves disease. The sequence links TRBV11-1 to TRBJ1-2, and 11 junction bases match TRBD1. The DNA sequence follows: TGTGCCAGCAGCCCTGGGACAGGGGGGGCGCGGGACCTGCGTGGCTACACCTTC. Its amino acids are CASSPGTGGARDLRGYTF.